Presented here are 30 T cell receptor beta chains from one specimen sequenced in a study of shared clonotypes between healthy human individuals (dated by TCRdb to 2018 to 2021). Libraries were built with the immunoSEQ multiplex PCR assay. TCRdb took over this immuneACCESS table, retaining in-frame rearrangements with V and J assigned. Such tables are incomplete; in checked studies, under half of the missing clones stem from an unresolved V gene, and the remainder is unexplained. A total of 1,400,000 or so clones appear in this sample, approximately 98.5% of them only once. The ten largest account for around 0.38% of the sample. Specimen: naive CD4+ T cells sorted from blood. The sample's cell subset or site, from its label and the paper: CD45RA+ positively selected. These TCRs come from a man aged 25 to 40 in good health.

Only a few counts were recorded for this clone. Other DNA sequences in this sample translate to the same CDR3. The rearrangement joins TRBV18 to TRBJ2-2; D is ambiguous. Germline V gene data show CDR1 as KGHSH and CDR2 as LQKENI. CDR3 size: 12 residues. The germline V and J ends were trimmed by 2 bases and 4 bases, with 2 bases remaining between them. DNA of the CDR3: TGTGCCAGCTCACCATCCACCGGGGAGCTGTTTTTT. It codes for CASSPSTGELFF.

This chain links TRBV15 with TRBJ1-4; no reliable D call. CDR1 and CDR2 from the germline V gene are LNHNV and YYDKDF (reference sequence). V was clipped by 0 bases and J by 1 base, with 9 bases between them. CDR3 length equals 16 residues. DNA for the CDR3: TGTGCCACCAGCAGAGATGGAATGGGAACTAATGAAAAACTGTTTTTT. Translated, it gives CATSRDGMGTNEKLFF.

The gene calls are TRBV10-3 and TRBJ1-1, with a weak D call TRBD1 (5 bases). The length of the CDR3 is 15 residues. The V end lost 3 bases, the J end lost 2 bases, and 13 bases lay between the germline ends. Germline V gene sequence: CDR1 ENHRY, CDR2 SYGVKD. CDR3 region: CAISDPPGPNTEAFF. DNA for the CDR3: TGTGCCATCAGTGACCCCCCGGGGCCAAACACTGAAGCTTTCTTT.

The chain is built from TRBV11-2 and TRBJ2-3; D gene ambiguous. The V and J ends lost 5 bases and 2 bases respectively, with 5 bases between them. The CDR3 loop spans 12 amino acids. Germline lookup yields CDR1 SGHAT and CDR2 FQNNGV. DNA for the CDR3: TGTGCCAGCAGCGACAACACAGATACGCAGTATTTT. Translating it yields CASSDNTDTQYF.

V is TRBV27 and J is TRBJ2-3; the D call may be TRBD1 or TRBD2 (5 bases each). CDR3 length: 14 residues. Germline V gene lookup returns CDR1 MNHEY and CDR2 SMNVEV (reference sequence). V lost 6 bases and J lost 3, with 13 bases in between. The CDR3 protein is CASRRGEWTDTQYF. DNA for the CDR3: TGTGCCAGCAGGCGAGGGGAGTGGACAGATACGCAGTATTTT.

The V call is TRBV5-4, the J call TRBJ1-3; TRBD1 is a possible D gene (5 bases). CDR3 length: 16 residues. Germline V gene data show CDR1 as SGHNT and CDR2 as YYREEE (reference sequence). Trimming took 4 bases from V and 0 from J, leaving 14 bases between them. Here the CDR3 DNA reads TGTGCCAGCAGCAACCGGGACTCCTACTCTGGAAACACCATATATTTT. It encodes CASSNRDSYSGNTIYF.

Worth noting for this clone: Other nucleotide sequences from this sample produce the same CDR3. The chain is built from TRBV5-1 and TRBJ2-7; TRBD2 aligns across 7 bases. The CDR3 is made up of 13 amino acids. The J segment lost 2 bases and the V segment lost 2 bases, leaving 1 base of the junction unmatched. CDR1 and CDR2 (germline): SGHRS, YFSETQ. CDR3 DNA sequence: TGCGCCAGCAGCTTTGGGGGGGCCTACGAGCAGTACTTC. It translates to CASSFGGAYEQYF.

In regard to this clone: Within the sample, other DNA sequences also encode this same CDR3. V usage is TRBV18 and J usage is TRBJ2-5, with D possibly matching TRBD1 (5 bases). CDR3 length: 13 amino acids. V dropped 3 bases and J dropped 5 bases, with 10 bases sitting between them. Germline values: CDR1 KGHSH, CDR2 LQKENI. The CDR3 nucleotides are TGTGCCAGCTCACCTCAGGGCCGTGAGACCCAGTACTTC. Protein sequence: CASSPQGRETQYF.

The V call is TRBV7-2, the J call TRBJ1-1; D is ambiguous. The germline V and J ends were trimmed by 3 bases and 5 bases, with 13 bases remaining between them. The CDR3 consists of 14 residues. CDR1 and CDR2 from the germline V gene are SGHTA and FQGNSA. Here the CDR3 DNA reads TGTGCCAGCAGCTTCTCGTGGGCTGGGACTGAAGCTTTCTTT. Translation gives CASSFSWAGTEAFF.

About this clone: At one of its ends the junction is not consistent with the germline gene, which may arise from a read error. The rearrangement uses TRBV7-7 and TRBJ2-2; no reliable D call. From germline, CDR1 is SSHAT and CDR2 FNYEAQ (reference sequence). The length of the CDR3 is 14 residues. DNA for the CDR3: TGTGCTAGCACCGAGGCCCTACAGACCGGGGAGCTGTTTTTT. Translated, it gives CASTEALQTGELFF.

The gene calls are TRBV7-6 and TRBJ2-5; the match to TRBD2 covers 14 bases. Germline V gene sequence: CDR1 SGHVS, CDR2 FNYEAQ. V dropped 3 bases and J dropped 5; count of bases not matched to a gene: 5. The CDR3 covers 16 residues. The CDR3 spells CASSLGTSGSWETQYF. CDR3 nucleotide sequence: TGTGCCAGCAGCTTGGGGACTAGCGGGAGTTGGGAGACCCAGTACTTC.

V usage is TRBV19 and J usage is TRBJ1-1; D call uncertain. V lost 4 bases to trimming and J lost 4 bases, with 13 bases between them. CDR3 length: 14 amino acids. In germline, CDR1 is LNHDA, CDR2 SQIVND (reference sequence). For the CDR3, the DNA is TGTGCCAGTAGTAGGGAATCGCGGAGCACTGAAGCTTTCTTT. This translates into CASSRESRSTEAFF.

CDR3 nucleotides: TGTGCCAGCAGCTTATCGTGGCTAGCGGGAGCGAAAACTTACAATGAGCAGTTCTTC. It yields the protein CASSLSWLAGAKTYNEQFF. The rearrangement uses TRBV7-8 and TRBJ2-1; 10 bases map to TRBD2. The trim removed 2 bases at V and 4 bases at J, leaving 14 bases unmatched. CDR1 and CDR2 from the germline V gene are SGHVS and FQNEAQ. The CDR3 contains 19 residues.

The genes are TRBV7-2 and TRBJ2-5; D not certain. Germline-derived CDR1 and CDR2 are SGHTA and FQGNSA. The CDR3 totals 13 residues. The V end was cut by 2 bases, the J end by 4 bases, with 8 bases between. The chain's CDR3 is CASSLLGRETQYF. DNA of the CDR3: TGTGCCAGCAGCTTATTGGGCCGAGAGACCCAGTACTTC.

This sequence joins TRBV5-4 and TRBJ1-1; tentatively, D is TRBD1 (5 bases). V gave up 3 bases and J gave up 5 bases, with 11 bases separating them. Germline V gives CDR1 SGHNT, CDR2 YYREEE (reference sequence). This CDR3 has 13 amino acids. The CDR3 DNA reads TGTGCCAGCAGCTCGACGTACAGGACTGAAGCTTTCTTT. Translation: CASSSTYRTEAFF.

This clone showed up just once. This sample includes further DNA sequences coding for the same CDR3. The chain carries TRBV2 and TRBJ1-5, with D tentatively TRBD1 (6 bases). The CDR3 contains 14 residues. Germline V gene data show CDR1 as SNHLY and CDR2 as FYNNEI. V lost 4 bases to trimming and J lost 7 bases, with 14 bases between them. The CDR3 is CASSGGRGGQPQHF. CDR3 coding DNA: TGTGCCAGCAGTGGAGGCAGGGGTGGCCAGCCCCAGCATTTT.

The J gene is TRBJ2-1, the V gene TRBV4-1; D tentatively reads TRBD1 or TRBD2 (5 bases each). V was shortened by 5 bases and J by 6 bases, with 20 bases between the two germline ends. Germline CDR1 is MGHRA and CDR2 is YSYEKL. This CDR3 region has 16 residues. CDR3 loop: CASSFPRGKASNEQFF. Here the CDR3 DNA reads TGCGCCAGCAGCTTCCCCCGGGGCAAGGCTAGCAATGAGCAGTTCTTC.

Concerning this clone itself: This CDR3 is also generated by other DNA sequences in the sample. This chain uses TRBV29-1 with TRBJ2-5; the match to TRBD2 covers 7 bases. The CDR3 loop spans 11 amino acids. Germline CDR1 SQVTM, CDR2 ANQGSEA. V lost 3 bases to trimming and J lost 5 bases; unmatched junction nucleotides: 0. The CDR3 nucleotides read TGCAGCGTTGAGCGGGGGGAGACCCAGTACTTC. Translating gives CSVERGETQYF.

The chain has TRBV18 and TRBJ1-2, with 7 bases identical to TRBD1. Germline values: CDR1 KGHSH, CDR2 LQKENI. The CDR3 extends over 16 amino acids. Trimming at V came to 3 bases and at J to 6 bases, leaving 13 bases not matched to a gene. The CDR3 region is CASSPFSKDRQNGYTF. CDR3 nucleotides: TGTGCCAGCTCACCGTTCTCCAAGGACAGGCAAAATGGCTACACCTTC.

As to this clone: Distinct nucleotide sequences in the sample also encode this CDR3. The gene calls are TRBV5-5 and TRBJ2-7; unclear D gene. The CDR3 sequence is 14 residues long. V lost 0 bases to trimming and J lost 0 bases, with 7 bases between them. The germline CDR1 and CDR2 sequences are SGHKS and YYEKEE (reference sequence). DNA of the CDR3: TGTGCCAGCAGCTTGGTCCCAGACTCCTACGAGCAGTACTTC. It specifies CASSLVPDSYEQYF. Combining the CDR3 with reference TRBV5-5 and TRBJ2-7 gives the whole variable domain DAGVTQSPTHLIKTRGQQVTLRCSPISGHKSVSWYQQVLGQGPQFIFQYYEKEERGRGNFPDRFSARQFPNYSSELNVNALLLGDSALYLCASSLVPDSYEQYFGPGTRLTVT.

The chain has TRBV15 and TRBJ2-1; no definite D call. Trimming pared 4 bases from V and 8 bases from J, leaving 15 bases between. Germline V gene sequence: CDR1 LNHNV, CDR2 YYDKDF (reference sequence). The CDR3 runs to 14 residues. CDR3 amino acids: CATSISIRKDEQFF. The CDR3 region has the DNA TGTGCCACCAGCATCTCTATCAGGAAGGATGAGCAGTTCTTC.

The CDR3 DNA is TGTGCCAGCAGCCCCGGGACTAGCGGGCCCAAGGAAGAGACCCAGTACTTC. It specifies CASSPGTSGPKEETQYF. The chain joins TRBV7-6 to TRBJ2-5, with 12 positions matching TRBD2. Germline V gene data show CDR1 as SGHVS and CDR2 as FNYEAQ. Losses at the gene ends were 5 bases for V and 3 bases for J; bases not matched to a gene: 10. This CDR3 is 17 amino acids long.

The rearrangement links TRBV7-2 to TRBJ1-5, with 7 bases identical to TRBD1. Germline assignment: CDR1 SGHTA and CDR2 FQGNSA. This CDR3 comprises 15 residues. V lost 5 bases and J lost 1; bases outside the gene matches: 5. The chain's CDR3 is CASSLGQTSNQPQHF. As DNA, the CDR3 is TGTGCCAGCAGCCTGGGACAGACGAGCAATCAGCCCCAGCATTTT.

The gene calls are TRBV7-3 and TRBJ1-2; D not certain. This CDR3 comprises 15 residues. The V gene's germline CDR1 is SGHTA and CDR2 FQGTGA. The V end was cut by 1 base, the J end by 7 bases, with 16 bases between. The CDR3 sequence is CASSLRVEDPIGYTF. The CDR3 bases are TGTGCCAGCAGCTTAAGGGTGGAGGACCCCATTGGCTACACCTTC.

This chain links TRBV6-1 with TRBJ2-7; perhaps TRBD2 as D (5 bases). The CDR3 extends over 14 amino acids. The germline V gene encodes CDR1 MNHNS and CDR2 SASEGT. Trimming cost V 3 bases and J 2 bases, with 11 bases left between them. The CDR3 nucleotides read TGTGCCAGCAGTGAGTACGGGGTAACCTACGAGCAGTACTTC. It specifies CASSEYGVTYEQYF.

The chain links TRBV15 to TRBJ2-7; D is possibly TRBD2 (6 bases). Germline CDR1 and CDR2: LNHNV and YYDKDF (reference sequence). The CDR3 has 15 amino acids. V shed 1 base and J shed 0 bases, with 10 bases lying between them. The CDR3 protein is CATSRARGNSYEQYF. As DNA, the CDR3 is TGTGCCACCAGCAGAGCCCGGGGGAACTCCTACGAGCAGTACTTC.

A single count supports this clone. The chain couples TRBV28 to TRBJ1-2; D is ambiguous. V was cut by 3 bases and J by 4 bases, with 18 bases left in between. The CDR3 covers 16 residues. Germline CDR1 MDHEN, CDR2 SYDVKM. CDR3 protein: CASSFPLNRGGYGYTF. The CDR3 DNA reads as TGTGCCAGCAGTTTTCCCCTGAACCGGGGAGGCTATGGCTACACCTTC.

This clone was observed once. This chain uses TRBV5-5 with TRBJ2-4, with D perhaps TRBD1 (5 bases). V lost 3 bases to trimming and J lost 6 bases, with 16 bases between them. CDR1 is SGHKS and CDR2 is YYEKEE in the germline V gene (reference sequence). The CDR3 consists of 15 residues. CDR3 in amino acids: CASSWLTGSANIQYF. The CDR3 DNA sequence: TGTGCCAGCAGCTGGCTTACAGGATCAGCAAACATTCAGTACTTC.

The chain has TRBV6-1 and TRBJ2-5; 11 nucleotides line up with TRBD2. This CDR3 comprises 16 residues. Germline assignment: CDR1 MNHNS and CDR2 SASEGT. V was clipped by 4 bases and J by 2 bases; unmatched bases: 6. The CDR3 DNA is TGTGCCAGCAGTGGTTTACTAGCGGGAGTACAAGAGACCCAGTACTTC. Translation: CASSGLLAGVQETQYF.

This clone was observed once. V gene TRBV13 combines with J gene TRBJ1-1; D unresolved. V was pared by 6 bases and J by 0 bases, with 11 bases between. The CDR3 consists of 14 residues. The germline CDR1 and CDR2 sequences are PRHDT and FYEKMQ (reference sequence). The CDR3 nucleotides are TGTGCCAGCAGACGTCCCGTTATGAACACTGAAGCTTTCTTT. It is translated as CASRRPVMNTEAFF.